This note documents a single T cell receptor (beta chain) sequence. Its antigen is unidentified. The germline gives CDR1 MGHRA, CDR2 YSYEKL. The ends lost 2 bases at V and 3 bases at J; junction bases unmatched: 3. CDR3 length: 15 residues. TCRdb keeps only in-frame clones here, not all; method: immunoSEQ multiplex PCR. The sample consists of tens of thousands of clones, 96% of them appearing once. The data were obtained in a study of cytomegalovirus exposure and HLA in healthy donors. Looking at the study overall: Both the approximately 130 validation repertoires and the 600 to 700 first-cohort repertoires used the same platform, as reported by a later analysis.

Notes on the study in general: A list of approximately 150 TCR beta chains associated with cytomegalovirus was given. According to a subsequent analysis, TCR clusters identified in the first cohort showed a tendency to co-occur across the 110 or so validation repertoires.

The gene calls are TRBV4-1 and TRBJ2-2; 7 bases are a match to TRBD2. The clonotype was recovered from a man younger than 35 in good health and CMV-seronegative. Material for sequencing was PBMCs. The CDR3 sequence is CASSQFGGYTGELFF. The DNA for the CDR3 is TGCGCCAGCAGCCAATTCGGGGGGTACACCGGGGAGCTGTTTTTT.